This TCR beta chain was identified in a study of OX40 agonist ivuxolimab in advanced cancers. Turning to the study itself: Patients receiving dose escalation had hepatocellular carcinoma, melanoma, renal cell or head and neck cancer.

Sequenced by immunoSEQ multiplex PCR; TCRdb stores in-frame clones only, minus some. The data contain tens of thousands of clones, more than 85% of them singletons. With regard to this clone: Its matching antigen is unknown.

Study results and limitations: Clonal expansion among partial responders at 0.1-3.0 mg/kg ranked near the lowest. Researchers report that CD8+ T cells had, on average, more expanded clones than CD4+.

The germline V gene encodes CDR1 PRHDT and CDR2 FYEKMQ (reference sequence). This CDR3 has 18 residues. The junction had 13 bases not matched to a gene; V was cut back by 2 bases and J by 5 bases. Excluded were patients having autoimmune disease history or systemic immunosuppression. The clonotype was recovered from an adult with an advanced solid tumor such as melanoma, head and neck, liver or kidney cancer. The genes are TRBV13 and TRBJ2-1; TRBD2 matches at 9 bases. Sequenced material: CD4+ or CD8+ T cells sorted from blood, taken in a trial of the OX40 agonist ivuxolimab. This chain's CDR3 is CASSLTGSRTSADNEQFF. CDR3 in DNA: TGTGCCAGCAGCTTAACCGGGTCTCGGACTAGCGCTGACAATGAGCAGTTCTTC.